This paragraph reports one T cell receptor (beta chain). Its antigen is not identified. The entry originates in a study of neurological immune-mediated disorders. Findings and limits, study-wide: Private repertoires in all groups were suggested by the finding that expanded clones across subjects shared no CDR3 amino acid sequences.

V was clipped by 7 bases and J by 4 bases, with 11 bases between them. Germline CDR1 is DFQATT and CDR2 is SNEGSKA (reference sequence). The length of the CDR3 is 12 residues. The cDNA was produced through 5'RACE with 10-nucleotide random UMIs. TCRdb reprocessed the 5' RACE reads via MiXCR and lists one record per CDR3 protein. The sample consists of more than 15,000 distinct CDR3 sequences, roughly 14% of them appearing once. Sample: PBMCs. The V and J genes are TRBV20-1 and TRBJ1-5; D perhaps matches TRBD1 (6 bases). This sequence originates from a man between 60 and 75 years old with HTLV-1-associated myelopathy (HAM/TSP). CDR3 sequence reads: CSVHQGNQPQHF. CDR3 nucleotides: TGCAGTGTTCACCAGGGGAATCAGCCCCAGCATTTT.